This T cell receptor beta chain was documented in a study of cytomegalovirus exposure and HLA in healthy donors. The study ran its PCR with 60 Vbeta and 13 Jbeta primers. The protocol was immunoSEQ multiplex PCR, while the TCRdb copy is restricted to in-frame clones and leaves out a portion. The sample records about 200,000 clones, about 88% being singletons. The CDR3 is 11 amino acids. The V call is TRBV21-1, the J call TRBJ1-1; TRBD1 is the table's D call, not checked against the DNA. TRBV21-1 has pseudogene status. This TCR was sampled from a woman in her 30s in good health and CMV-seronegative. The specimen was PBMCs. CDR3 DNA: TGTGCCAGCGAGGACAGGGTGGAGGCTTTCTTT. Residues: CASEDRVEAFF.